Described below is a single TCR beta chain sequence and its context. Germline values: CDR1 SGHNT, CDR2 YYREEE (reference sequence). This CDR3 region has 15 residues. V was cut by 4 bases and J by 6 bases, with 16 bases left in between. Produced via immunoSEQ multiplex PCR; TCRdb's table is partial and in-frame only. The sample records a few hundred thousand clones, around 87% being singletons. This record comes from a study of blood T cell repertoires in COVID-19. The genes are TRBV5-4 and TRBJ1-4, with a weak D call TRBD1 (5 bases). Input material: peripheral blood. The clonotype comes from a woman between 45 and 60 years old who had recovered from COVID-19. DNA of the CDR3: TGTGCCAGCAGCCTTGACCCGGGGGGGGATGAAAAACTGTTTTTT. Protein: CASSLDPGGDEKLFF.